This T cell receptor (beta chain) was retrieved from a study of spatial heterogeneity in lung cancer. Study-level information: Sequenced follow-up PBMC samples came a median of approximately 2 years after resection, where available.

Time point in this sample: blood at routine non-recurrence follow-up after resection. Whole RNA came from tumor, nontumor lung or frozen PBMC and was sequenced without being sorted. Every individual TCR cDNA molecule carried its own unique molecular identifier, which allowed correction of PCR and sequencing errors. One entry per CDR3 protein results from TCRdb running MiXCR on the 5' RACE reads. The sample lists about 94,000 distinct CDR3 sequences, just under 20% occurring once. The CDR3 runs to 14 residues. V dropped 6 bases and J dropped 0; count of bases not matched to a gene: 4. The germline V gene has CDR1 SGDLS and CDR2 YYNGEE.

The chain links TRBV9 to TRBJ2-3, with TRBD2 matching 7 bases. This TCR came from a male donor with early-stage non-small cell lung cancer. The sample in question was PBMCs, obtained at follow-up. CDR3 region: CASTYSGSTDTQYF. For the CDR3, the DNA is TGTGCCAGCACCTATAGCGGGAGCACAGATACGCAGTATTTT.